This T cell receptor beta chain derives from a study of identical twins. TCRdb reprocessed the 5' RACE reads with MiXCR, giving one entry per CDR3 protein. The sample shows roughly 480,000 distinct CDR3 sequences, roughly 24% of them seen only once. V lost 0 bases and J 4 bases, leaving 16 bases between the germline ends. Germline CDR1 reads DFQATT; CDR2 reads SNEGSKA (reference sequence). This CDR3 is built from 16 residues. These data also formed part of another study, on T cells expressing NK-cell markers.

The chain carries TRBV20-1 and TRBJ2-1, with D possibly being TRBD2 (6 bases). The sample consisted of CD4+ T cells sorted from blood. This TCR derives from a young woman in good health. CDR3 sequence: CSAREEVAESYNEQFF. The DNA for the CDR3 is TGCAGTGCTAGAGAAGAGGTAGCGGAGAGTTACAATGAGCAGTTCTTC.